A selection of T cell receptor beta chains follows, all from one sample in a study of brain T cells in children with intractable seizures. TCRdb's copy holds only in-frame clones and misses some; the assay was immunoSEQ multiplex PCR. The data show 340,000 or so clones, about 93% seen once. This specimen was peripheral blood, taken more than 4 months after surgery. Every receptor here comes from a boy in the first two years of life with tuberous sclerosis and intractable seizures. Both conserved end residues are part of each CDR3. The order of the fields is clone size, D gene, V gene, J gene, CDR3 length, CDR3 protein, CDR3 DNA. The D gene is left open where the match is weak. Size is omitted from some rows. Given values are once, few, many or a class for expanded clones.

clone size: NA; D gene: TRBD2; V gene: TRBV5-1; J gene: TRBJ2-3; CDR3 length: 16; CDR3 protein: CASSAWSGSETDTQYF; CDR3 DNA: TGCGCCAGCAGCGCGTGGAGCGGGAGTGAGACAGATACGCAGTATTTT
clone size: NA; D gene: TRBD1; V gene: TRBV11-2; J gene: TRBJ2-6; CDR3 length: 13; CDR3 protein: CASSLGQGNVLTF; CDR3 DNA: TGTGCCAGCAGCTTAGGACAGGGCAACGTCCTGACTTTC
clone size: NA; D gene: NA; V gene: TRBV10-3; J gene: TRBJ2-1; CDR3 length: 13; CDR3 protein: CAIPGHGYNEQFF; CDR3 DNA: TGTGCCATCCCGGGACATGGCTACAATGAGCAGTTCTTC
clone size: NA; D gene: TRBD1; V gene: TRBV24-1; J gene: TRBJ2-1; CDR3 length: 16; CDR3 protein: CATSAPSGQGGNEQFF; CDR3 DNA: TGTGCCACCAGTGCCCCCTCGGGACAGGGGGGCAATGAGCAGTTCTTC
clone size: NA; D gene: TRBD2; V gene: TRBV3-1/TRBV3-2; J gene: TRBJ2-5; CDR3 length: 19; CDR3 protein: CASSQGEASGSSVLETQYF; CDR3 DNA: TGTGCCAGCAGCCAAGGGGAGGCTAGCGGGAGTTCTGTGCTGGAGACCCAGTACTTC
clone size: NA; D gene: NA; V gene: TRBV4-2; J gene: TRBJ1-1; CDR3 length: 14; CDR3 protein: CASSEVSGNTEAFF; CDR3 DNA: TGTGCCAGCAGCGAAGTATCGGGGAACACTGAAGCTTTCTTT
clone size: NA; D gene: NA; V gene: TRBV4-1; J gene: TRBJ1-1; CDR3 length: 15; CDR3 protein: CASSQDQGMNTEAFF; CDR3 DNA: TGCGCCAGCAGCCAAGATCAGGGCATGAACACTGAAGCTTTCTTT
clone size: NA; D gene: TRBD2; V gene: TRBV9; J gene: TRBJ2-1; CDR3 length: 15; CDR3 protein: CASSVAAGEVNEQFF; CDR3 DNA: TGTGCCAGCAGCGTAGCAGCGGGAGAAGTAAATGAGCAGTTCTTC
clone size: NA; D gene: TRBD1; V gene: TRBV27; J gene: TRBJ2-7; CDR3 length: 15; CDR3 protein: CASSTPGTGSYEQYF; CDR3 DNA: TGTGCCAGCAGTACCCCCGGGACAGGGTCCTACGAGCAGTACTTC
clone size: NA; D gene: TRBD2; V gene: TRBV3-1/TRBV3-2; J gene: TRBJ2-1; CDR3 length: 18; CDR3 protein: CASSQGNLAGGSYNEQFF; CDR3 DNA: TGTGCCAGCAGCCAAGGTAACCTAGCGGGAGGGTCCTACAATGAGCAGTTCTTC
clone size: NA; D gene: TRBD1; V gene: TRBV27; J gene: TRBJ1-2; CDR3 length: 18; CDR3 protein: CASSLWVRPDRDNYGYTF; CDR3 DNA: TGTGCCAGCAGTTTATGGGTCAGGCCAGACAGGGACAACTATGGCTACACCTTC
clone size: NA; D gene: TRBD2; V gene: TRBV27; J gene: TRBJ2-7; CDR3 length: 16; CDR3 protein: CASSGSGRPNSYEQYF; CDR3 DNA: TGTGCCAGCAGTGGGAGCGGGAGGCCGAACTCCTACGAGCAGTACTTC
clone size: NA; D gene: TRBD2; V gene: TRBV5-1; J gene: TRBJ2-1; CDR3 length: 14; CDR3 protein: CASKPGLSYNEQFF; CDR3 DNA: TGCGCCAGCAAACCGGGACTATCTTACAATGAGCAGTTCTTC
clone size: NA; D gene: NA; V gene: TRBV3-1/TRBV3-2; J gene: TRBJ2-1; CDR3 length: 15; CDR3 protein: CASSQGLAAYNEQFF; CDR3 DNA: TGTGCCAGCAGCCAAGGGTTAGCCGCCTACAATGAGCAGTTCTTC
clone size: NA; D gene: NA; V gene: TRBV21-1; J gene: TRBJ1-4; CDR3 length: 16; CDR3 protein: CASSKEEDRTIFKLFF; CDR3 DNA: TGTGCCAGCAGCAAGGAGGAAGATCGGACGATTTTCAAACTGTTTTTT
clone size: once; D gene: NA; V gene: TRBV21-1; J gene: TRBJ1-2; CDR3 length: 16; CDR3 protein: CASSDSSGGATYGYTF; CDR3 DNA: TGTGCCAGCAGCGACTCCAGTGGGGGGGCTACCTATGGCTACACCTTC
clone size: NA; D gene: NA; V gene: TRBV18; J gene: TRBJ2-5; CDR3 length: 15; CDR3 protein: CASSPQGGHQETQYF; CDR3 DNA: TGTGCCAGCTCACCCCAGGGGGGACACCAAGAGACCCAGTACTTC
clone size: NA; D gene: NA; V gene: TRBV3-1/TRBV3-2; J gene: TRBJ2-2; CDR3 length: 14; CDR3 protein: CASSQELRSGELFF; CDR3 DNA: TGTGCCAGCAGCCAAGAATTAAGGAGCGGGGAGCTGTTTTTT
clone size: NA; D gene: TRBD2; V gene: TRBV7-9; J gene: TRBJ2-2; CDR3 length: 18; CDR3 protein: CASSFEGLADKNTGELFF; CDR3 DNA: TGTGCCAGCAGCTTCGAGGGACTAGCAGACAAGAACACCGGGGAGCTGTTTTTT
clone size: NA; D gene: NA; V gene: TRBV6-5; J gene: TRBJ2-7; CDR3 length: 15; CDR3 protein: CASSYSDDGAYEQYF; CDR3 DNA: TGTGCCAGCAGTTACTCAGATGACGGAGCCTACGAGCAGTACTTC